This T cell receptor beta chain was recovered during a study of PD-1 blockade in classical Hodgkin lymphoma (TCRdb year 2020). For the study in its entirety: Nivolumab dosing was 3 mg/kg intravenously every 2 weeks, continuing until either disease progression or unacceptable toxicity. The study used CyTOF and TCR beta sequencing to define a peripheral blood immune signature of response to PD-1 blockade in classical Hodgkin lymphoma. Here is what the overall study found, with its caveats: The study covered only a single clinical trial cohort, and the causes of the repertoire differences, possibly disease activity or prior therapy, were still not defined. Lower diversity was observed in patients in whom nivolumab was started less than 1 year after ASCT, and these patients were excluded from later analyses so that confounding by immune reconstitution would be avoided. Among trial patients, those achieving complete response had baseline diversity similar to that of newly diagnosed patients, while diversity was significantly lower in partial responders and progressors. Baseline TCR diversity was reported as lower in newly diagnosed patients than in healthy donors, and lower still in relapsed/refractory patients. By C4D1, a significant rise was seen in CD4+ TCR diversity but not in CD8+ TCR diversity (p=0.0027 vs p=0.16), and the rise was most apparent among complete responders (p=0.02).

With regard to this clone: The clone's antigen remains unknown. Base quality data are lacking; no much larger clone is found one base away.

Taken with the paper, the label for time point translates to: cycle 2 day 1 (C2D1) of nivolumab. All trial patients had relapsed after autologous stem cell transplantation, with cohorts A, B and C differing in prior brentuximab vedotin exposure. The trial cohort comprised roughly 50 patients with relapsed/refractory classical Hodgkin lymphoma whose best overall responses were complete response, partial response or progressive disease. Single-agent nivolumab was administered to trial patients in the multi-cohort phase II CheckMate 205 trial. An independent review committee assessed best overall response by applying the 2007 International Working Group response criteria. Trial PBMCs were collected immediately before nivolumab initiation (C1D1) and during therapy at cycle 2 day 1 and cycle 4 day 1. After peripheral blood was drawn into 8 mL Vacutainer Cell Preparation Tubes, PBMCs were isolated by centrifugation and then cryopreserved.

Genomic DNA was isolated using the Qiagen DNeasy kit from unsorted PBMCs as well as from negatively selected CD4+ and CD8+ fractions. TCR beta CDR3 regions were amplified by immunoSEQ multiplex PCR using primers annealing to V and J segments. A synthetic immune receptor repertoire was used to minimize amplification bias, and any residual bias was removed computationally once sequencing was done. Under the source paper's analysis protocol: Custom Python scripts were used to quantify repertoire diversity as the Shannon entropy index. Unsorted, CD4+ and CD8+ repertoires were analyzed separately, except in combined analyses where CD4+ and CD8+ sequences were merged in silico. A clone was considered expanded if an increase in frequency of at least 2-fold after treatment relative to C1D1 was found, and a pseudocount of 0.5 was applied to clones undetected at baseline. Clones with 0 or 1 copy at C1D1 were classified as singleton clones, and clones with 2 or more copies were classified as non-singleton clones. Clones expanded in unsorted samples were annotated as CD4+, CD8+ or unknown by matching protein sequences in sorted samples from the same patient. Wilcoxon tests on paired samples were used to test diversity changes from C1D1 to C4D1. The source is immuneACCESS, and TCRdb retained only in-frame sequences with V and J called. Part of the clones is not carried over; for the studies checked, unresolved V genes explain less than half of this, and the remainder is unexplained. V and J calls and clone size are those listed in that table; D and trimming were worked out from the DNA. In all, the sample holds fewer than 30,000 clones, and around four fifths of those were seen once. The leading ten clones occupy about 21% of the sample.

The CDR3 contains 15 residues, cysteine and phenylalanine counted. The only DNA kept is the CDR3, 45 bases in frame from the first base. As encoded in the germline V gene (reference sequence), CDR1 is MNHNY while CDR2 is SVGAGI. For this chain, trimming is 6 bases at the V end and 1 base at the J end, and the number of junction bases without a gene match is 7. The chain couples TRBV6-6 to TRBJ1-2; TRBD1 aligns with 8 central bases. The specimen was peripheral blood mononuclear cells (PBMCs), collected before the second cycle of nivolumab. This TCR was recovered from a human donor with classical Hodgkin lymphoma. The encoded CDR3 is CASRRGTGNNYGYTF. The sequenced DNA: TGTGCCAGCAGACGCGGGACAGGCAATAACTATGGCTACACCTTC.